One sample yielded the 8 T cell receptor beta chains listed below, sequenced in a study of cytomegalovirus exposure and HLA in healthy donors. Vbeta (60) and Jbeta (13) primers were used in the PCR. Method: immunoSEQ multiplex PCR; TCRdb's copy keeps in-frame clones and lacks some. The data contain 150,000 to 200,000 clones, about four fifths of them singletons. The sample comprised PBMCs. The source of these receptors is a woman aged 40 to 50 in good health and CMV-seronegative.

This clone was seen a few times. The chain is built from TRBV9 and TRBJ2-3, with 9 bases aligning to TRBD1. The V gene end was trimmed by 0 bases and the J gene end by 6 bases; junction bases not matched to a gene: 5. Germline lookup yields CDR1 SGDLS and CDR2 YYNGEE. The CDR3 extends over 15 amino acids. The CDR3 DNA reads as TGTGCCAGCAGCGTAGCTGGGACAGGGATGGATACGCAGTATTTT. As protein: CASSVAGTGMDTQYF.

The rearrangement joins TRBV5-6 to TRBJ2-7; D is possibly TRBD1 (5 bases). V dropped 4 bases and J dropped 2 bases, with 19 bases sitting between them. CDR1 and CDR2 from the germline V gene are SGHDT and YYEEEE. The CDR3 length is 16 residues. CDR3 nucleotide sequence: TGTGCCAGCAGCCGATATTATTCAGGGATCCCCTACGAGCAGTACTTC. Its protein product is CASSRYYSGIPYEQYF. Full variable domain (outside the CDR3, taken from reference TRBV5-6 and TRBJ2-7): DAGVTQSPTHLIKTRGQQVTLRCSPKSGHDTVSWYQQALGQGPQFIFQYYEEEERQRGNFPDRFSGHQFPNYSSELNVNALLLGDSALYLCASSRYYSGIPYEQYFGPGTRLTVT.

The rearrangement uses TRBV6-5 and TRBJ2-7, with D tentatively TRBD2 (5 bases). This CDR3 is 15 amino acids long. Germline-derived CDR1 and CDR2 are MNHEY and SVGAGI. Trimming removed 0 bases at V and 1 base at J, with 10 bases between. The CDR3 DNA sequence: TGTGCCAGCAGTTACTCTTGGACGGGATCCTACGAGCAGTACTTC. It codes for CASSYSWTGSYEQYF.

This sequence joins TRBV14 and TRBJ1-1; 10 nucleotides line up with TRBD1. V lost 2 bases to trimming and J lost 4 bases; unmatched junction nucleotides: 1. This CDR3 spans 14 amino acids. Germline CDR1 SGHDN, CDR2 FVKESK. This CDR3 reads CASSQRTGGTEAFF. The CDR3 region has the DNA TGTGCCAGCAGCCAAAGGACAGGGGGCACTGAAGCTTTCTTT.

V usage is TRBV29-1 and J usage is TRBJ2-5; D might be TRBD2 (7 bases). The CDR3 contains 17 residues. Trimming removed 7 bases from V and 0 bases from J, with 24 bases in between. CDR1 and CDR2 (germline): SQVTM, ANQGSEA. The CDR3 reads CSGASPRRGTYQETQYF. The CDR3 DNA is TGCAGCGGGGCCTCCCCTAGGCGGGGGACATACCAAGAGACCCAGTACTTC.

In its sample, this clone was seen a few times. The rearrangement uses TRBV27 and TRBJ2-1; TRBD2 is a possible D gene (6 bases). This CDR3 region has 15 residues. Germline V CDR1 and CDR2: MNHEY, SMNVEV (reference sequence). V was clipped by 7 bases and J by 6 bases, with 19 bases between them. The CDR3: CASTLRESGSNEQFF. The CDR3 bases are TGTGCCAGCACCCTTCGGGAGTCGGGTTCCAATGAGCAGTTCTTC.

The rearrangement uses TRBV19 and TRBJ2-7; D is perhaps TRBD1 (6 bases). The CDR3 has 15 amino acids. V was trimmed by 5 bases and J by 0 bases, leaving 14 bases between them. Germline lookup yields CDR1 LNHDA and CDR2 SQIVND (reference sequence). CDR3 coding DNA: TGTGCCAGTAGTTCGAAACAGGGATTCTCCTACGAGCAGTACTTC. This sequence encodes CASSSKQGFSYEQYF.

V and J are TRBV18 and TRBJ2-3, with 7 nucleotides matching TRBD1. Germline V gene data show CDR1 as KGHSH and CDR2 as LQKENI. V was clipped by 2 bases and J by 6 bases; unmatched bases: 14. This CDR3 comprises 17 residues. The CDR3 loop reads CASSPGQAWGLFDTQYF. The CDR3 DNA is TGTGCCAGCTCACCAGGACAGGCGTGGGGGTTATTTGATACGCAGTATTTT.